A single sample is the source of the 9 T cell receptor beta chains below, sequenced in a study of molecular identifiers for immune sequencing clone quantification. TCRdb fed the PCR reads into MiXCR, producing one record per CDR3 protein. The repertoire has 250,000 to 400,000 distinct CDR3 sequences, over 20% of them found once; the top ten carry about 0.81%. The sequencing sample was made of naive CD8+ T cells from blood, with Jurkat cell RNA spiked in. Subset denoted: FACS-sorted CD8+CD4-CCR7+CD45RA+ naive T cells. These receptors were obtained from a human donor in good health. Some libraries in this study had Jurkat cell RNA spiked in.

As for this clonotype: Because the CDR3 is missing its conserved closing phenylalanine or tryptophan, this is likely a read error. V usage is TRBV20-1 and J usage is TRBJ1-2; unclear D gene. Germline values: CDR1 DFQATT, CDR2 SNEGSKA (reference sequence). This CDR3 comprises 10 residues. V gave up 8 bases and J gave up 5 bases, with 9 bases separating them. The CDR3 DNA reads TGCAGTACCGAGGTATATGGCTACACCGTC. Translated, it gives CSTEVYGYTV.

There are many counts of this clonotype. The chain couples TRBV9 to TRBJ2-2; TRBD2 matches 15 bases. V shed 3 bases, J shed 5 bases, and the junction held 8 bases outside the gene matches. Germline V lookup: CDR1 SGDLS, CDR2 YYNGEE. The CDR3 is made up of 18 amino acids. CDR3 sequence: CASSAFGGLAGGTGELFF. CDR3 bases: TGTGCCAGCAGCGCCTTTGGCGGACTAGCGGGAGGGACCGGGGAGCTGTTTTTT. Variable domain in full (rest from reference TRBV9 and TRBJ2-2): DSGVTQTPKHLITATGQRVTLRCSPRSGDLSVYWYQQSLDQGLQFLIQYYNGEERAKGNILERFSAQQFPDLHSELNLSSLELGDSALYFCASSAFGGLAGGTGELFFGEGSRLTVL.

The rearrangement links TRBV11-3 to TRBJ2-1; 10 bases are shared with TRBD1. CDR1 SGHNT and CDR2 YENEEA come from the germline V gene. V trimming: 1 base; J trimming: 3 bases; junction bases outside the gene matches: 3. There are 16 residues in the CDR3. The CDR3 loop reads CASSLGGTGVYNEQFF. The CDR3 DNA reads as TGTGCCAGCAGCTTAGGGGGGACAGGGGTCTACAATGAGCAGTTCTTC.

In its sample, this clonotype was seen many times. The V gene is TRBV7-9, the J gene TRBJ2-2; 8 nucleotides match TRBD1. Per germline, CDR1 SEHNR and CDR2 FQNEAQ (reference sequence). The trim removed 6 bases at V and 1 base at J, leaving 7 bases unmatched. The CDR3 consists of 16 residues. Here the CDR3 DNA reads TGTGCCAGCAGTTTCCAGGGGGCGGAGAACACCGGGGAGCTGTTTTTT. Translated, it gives CASSFQGAENTGELFF.

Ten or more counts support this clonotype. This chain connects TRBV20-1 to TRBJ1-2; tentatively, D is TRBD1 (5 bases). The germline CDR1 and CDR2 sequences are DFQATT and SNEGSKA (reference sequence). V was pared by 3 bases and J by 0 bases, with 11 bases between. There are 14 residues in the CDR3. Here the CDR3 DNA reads TGCAGTGCTAGGACAGCATCTACTAACTATGGCTACACCTTC. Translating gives CSARTASTNYGYTF.

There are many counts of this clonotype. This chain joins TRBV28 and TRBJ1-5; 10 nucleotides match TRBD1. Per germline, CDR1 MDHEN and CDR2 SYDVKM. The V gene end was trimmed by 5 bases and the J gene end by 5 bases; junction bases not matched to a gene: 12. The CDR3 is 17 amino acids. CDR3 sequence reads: CASSQPIYGTGDQPQHF. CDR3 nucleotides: TGTGCCAGCAGTCAACCAATTTACGGGACAGGGGATCAGCCCCAGCATTTT.

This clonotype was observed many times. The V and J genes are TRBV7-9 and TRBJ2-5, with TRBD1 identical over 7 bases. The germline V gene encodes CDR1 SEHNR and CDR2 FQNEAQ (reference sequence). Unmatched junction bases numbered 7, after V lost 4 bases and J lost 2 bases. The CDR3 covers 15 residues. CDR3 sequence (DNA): TGTGCCAGCAGCTCCGCCCGGGACAGTCAAGAGACCCAGTACTTC. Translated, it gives CASSSARDSQETQYF.

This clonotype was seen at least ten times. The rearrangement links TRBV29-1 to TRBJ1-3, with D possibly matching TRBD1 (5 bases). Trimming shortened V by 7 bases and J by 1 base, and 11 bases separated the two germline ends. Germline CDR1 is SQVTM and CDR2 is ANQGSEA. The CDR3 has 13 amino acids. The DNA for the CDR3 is TGCAGCGCCTGGCAGGGTTCTGGAAACACCATATATTTT. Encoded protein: CSAWQGSGNTIYF.

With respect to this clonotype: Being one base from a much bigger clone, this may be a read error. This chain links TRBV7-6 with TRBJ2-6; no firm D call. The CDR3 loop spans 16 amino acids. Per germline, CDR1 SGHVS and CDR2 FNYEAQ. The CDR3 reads CASSLTVHSWANVLTF. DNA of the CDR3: TGTGCCAGCAGCTTGACCGTACACTCTTGGGCCAACGTCCTGACTTTC.